These T cell receptor beta chains were read from a single sample in a study of tumor-infiltrating lymphocytes in primary liver carcinoma. TCRdb processed the multiplex PCR reads anew with MiXCR; each CDR3 protein has one entry. In the table there are about 20,000 distinct CDR3 sequences, around 81% of which are singletons. Sequenced sample: liver tumor tissue from sampling region 2. Receptors were obtained from a woman in her 30s with primary liver carcinoma and hepatitis B virus infection. Each CDR3 is given with its conserved first and last residue. A D gene is named only where the DNA matches it firmly. Clone size appears in some rows only: once, few, many, or a class for an expanded clone.

v_gene,j_gene,d_gene,abundance,CDR3aa,CDR3nt
TRBV29-1,TRBJ1-3,TRBD1,-,CSAAGTESGNTIYF,TGCAGCGCTGCGGGGACAGAATCTGGGAACACCATATATTTT
TRBV4-3,TRBJ2-3,-,once,CSSSHSVWLGDPDDTQYF,TGCTCCAGCAGCCATTCGGTCTGGCTGGGTGATCCCGATGATACACAGTATTTT
TRBV5-8,TRBJ2-7,-,medium-sized,CASSFNGQPYEQYF,TGTGCCAGCAGCTTCAATGGACAGCCCTACGAGCAGTACTTC
TRBV2,TRBJ1-4,-,-,CASDAPGRPNEKLFF,TGTGCCAGCGACGCCCCGGGACGGCCTAATGAAAAACTGTTTTTT
TRBV11-2,TRBJ2-7,-,-,CASSLPAGYEQYF,TGTGCCAGTAGCCTTCCGGCGGGGTACGAGCAGTATTTC
TRBV28,TRBJ2-7,-,-,CVSSNSLYEQYF,TGTGTCAGCAGCAACTCCTTATACGAGCAGTACTTC
TRBV6-5,TRBJ2-7,TRBD2,-,CTSSFAGISGNSYEQYF,TGTACCAGCAGCTTCGCCGGGATTAGCGGGAACTCCTACGAGCAGTACTTC
TRBV29-1,TRBJ2-3,-,many,CSVERGGGADTQYF,TGCAGCGTGGAAAGAGGGGGGGGAGCAGATACGCAGTATTTT
TRBV28,TRBJ2-4,-,-,CASTFDKSIQYF,TGTGCCAGCACTTTCGATAAAAGCATTCAGTACTTC
TRBV28,TRBJ1-5,-,few,CVSSPFTGGRSNQPQHF,TGTGTCAGCAGTCCGTTTACGGGAGGACGCTCCAATCAGCCCCAGCATTTT
TRBV12-3/TRBV12-4,TRBJ2-1,-,-,CASCLAENDQFF,TGTGCCAGTTGTTTAGCGGAGAATGACCAGTTCTTC